The clone carrying this T cell receptor (beta chain) was detected a few times. Clones were sequenced by immunoSEQ multiplex PCR, and TCRdb holds only the in-frame ones, with some missing. There are 60,000 to 85,000 clones in the sample; about 90% occur only once, and about 1.4% lies in the top ten. The record originates from a study of T cell changes during pregnancy in multiple sclerosis. Germline V gene lookup returns CDR1 SEHNR and CDR2 FQNEAQ (reference sequence). This CDR3 contains 17 residues. The V end was cut by 1 base, the J end by 0 bases, with 15 bases between. The rearrangement joins TRBV7-9 to TRBJ1-1, with D perhaps TRBD1 (5 bases). The source was peripheral blood, collected in the second trimester of pregnancy. The sequence was obtained from a female donor in good health, enrolled as a control in a pregnancy study. CDR3 residues: CASSLGGQGWVNTEAFF. The CDR3 DNA sequence: TGTGCCAGCAGCTTAGGCGGTCAGGGTTGGGTGAACACTGAAGCTTTCTTT.